This T cell receptor beta chain derives from a study of siplizumab effects on memory and regulatory T cells. Notes on the study in general: Proliferating Tregs from siplizumab cultures lacked functional confirmation of suppression. Greater diversity than memory cells seemed evident in naive T cells, which also appeared to be major alloresponse contributors.

The CDR3 has 12 residues. With 2 bases removed from V and 2 bases from J, the gap between germline ends came to 5 bases. The germline CDR1 and CDR2 sequences are GTSNPN and SVGIG (reference sequence). Concerning this clone itself: The antigen remains undetermined.

Assays captured about 10^5 TCR templates per sample. TCRdb's copy holds only in-frame clones and misses some; the assay was immunoSEQ multiplex PCR. The table has under 95,000 clones, 94% seen once. The sequenced material came from non-Treg CD4+ T cells sorted from blood. V usage is TRBV30 and J usage is TRBJ2-3; D is unclear. The TCR was taken from a human donor in good health. The CDR3 spells CAWSLTTDTQYF. The CDR3 bases are TGTGCCTGGAGTCTCACCACAGATACGCAGTATTTT.